This TCR beta chain was found in a study of memory CD4+ T cells and cytomegalovirus serostatus. Whole-study context: Donors were healthy Belgian adults, under 10 CMV seropositive and 20 to 25 seronegative.

Authors' methods: After removing out-of-frame reads, around 2.2 million distinct TCRbeta sequences remained. TCRdb keeps only in-frame clones here, not all; method: immunoSEQ multiplex PCR. D and trimming were read from the DNA, whereas the V and J calls and clone size are those reported in that table. The data contain some 65,000 clones, about three quarters of them singletons. Single viable CD3+CD4+CD8-CD45RO+ cells were sorted as the memory CD4+ T cells. The V gene's germline CDR1 is SQVTM and CDR2 ANQGSEA. V was clipped by 4 bases and J by 7 bases, with 23 bases between them. The CDR3 consists of 15 residues.

Sequencing was carried out using memory CD4+ T cells from blood. The receptor was isolated from an adult in good health and CMV-seronegative. Some clones in this sample may be carry-over from other donors' samples. The chain recombines TRBV29-1 with TRBJ2-7; perhaps TRBD1 as D (6 bases). CDR3 DNA sequence: TGCAGCGTTGGCGTTAAGACAGCCCCAAGGGGGGAGCAGTACTTC. This translates into CSVGVKTAPRGEQYF.